This T cell receptor (beta chain) was obtained from a study of T cells after yellow fever vaccination. This clonotype has a count of ten or more. As yet, its antigen is unknown. Trimming removed 5 bases at V and 4 bases at J, with 11 bases between. Germline V lookup: CDR1 DFQATT, CDR2 SNEGSKA (reference sequence). The CDR3 spans 13 residues. Findings and limits, study-wide: Reappearing after the booster were most of the clones from primary vaccination (less than 97% CD4, 75% to 90% CD8). Faster peaking, at day 5 versus 15, marked a secondary response that was weaker.

UMIs were added to TCR cDNA along with a universal primer site when it was made by 5'RACE template switching. TCRdb re-called the 5' RACE reads with MiXCR, one entry per CDR3 protein. The sample lists about 320,000 distinct CDR3 sequences, around 4.3% occurring once. V and J are TRBV20-1 and TRBJ2-2; possible D gene TRBD2, 6 bases. This material consisted of PBMCs, taken 15 days after the yellow fever booster vaccination. The source is a man between 18 and 35 years old who received the YFV17D yellow fever vaccine. The CDR3 protein is CSARLDGTGELFF. CDR3 nucleotides: TGCAGTGCTCGACTAGACGGCACCGGGGAGCTGTTTTTT.